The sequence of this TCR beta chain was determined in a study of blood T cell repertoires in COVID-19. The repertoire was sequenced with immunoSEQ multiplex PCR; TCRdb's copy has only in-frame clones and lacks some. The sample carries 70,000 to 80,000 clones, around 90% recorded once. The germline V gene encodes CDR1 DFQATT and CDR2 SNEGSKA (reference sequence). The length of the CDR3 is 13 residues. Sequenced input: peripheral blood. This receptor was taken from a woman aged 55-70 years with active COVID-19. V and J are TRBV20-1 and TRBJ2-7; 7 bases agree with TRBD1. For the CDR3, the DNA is TGCAGGGCAAGTGGCAGGGACAGCTACGAGCAGTACTTC. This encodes CRASGRDSYEQYF.